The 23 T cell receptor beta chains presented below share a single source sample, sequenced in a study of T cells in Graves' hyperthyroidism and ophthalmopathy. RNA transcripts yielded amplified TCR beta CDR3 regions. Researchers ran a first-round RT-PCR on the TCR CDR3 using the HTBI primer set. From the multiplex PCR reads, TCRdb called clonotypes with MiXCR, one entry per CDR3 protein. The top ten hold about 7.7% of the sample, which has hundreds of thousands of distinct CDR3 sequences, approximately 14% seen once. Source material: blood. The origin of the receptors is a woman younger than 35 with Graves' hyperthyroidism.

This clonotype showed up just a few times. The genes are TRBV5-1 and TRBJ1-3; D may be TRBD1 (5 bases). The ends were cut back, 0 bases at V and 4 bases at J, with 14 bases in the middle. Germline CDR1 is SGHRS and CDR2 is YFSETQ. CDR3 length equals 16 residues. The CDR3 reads CASSLEGARLGNTIYF. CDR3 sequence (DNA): TGCGCCAGCAGCTTGGAAGGGGCCAGATTAGGAAACACCATATATTTT.

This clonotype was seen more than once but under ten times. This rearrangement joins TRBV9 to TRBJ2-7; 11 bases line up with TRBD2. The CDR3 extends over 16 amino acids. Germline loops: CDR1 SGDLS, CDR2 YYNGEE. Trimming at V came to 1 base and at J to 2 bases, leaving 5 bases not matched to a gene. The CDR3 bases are TGTGCCAGCAGCGTACAGCCGGGACTAGCGGCCTACGAGCAGTACTTC. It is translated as CASSVQPGLAAYEQYF.

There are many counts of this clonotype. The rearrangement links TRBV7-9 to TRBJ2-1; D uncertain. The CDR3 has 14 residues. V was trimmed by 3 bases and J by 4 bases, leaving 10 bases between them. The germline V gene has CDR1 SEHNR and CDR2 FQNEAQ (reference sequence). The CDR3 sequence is CASSFIGFYNEQFF. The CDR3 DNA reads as TGTGCCAGCAGCTTTATCGGCTTTTACAATGAGCAGTTCTTC.

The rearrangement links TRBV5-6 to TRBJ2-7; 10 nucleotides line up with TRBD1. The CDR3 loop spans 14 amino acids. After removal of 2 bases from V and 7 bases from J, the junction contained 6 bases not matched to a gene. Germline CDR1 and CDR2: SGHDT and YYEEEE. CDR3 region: CASSFPDRGREQYF. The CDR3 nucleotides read TGTGCCAGCAGCTTCCCCGACAGGGGGCGTGAGCAGTACTTC.

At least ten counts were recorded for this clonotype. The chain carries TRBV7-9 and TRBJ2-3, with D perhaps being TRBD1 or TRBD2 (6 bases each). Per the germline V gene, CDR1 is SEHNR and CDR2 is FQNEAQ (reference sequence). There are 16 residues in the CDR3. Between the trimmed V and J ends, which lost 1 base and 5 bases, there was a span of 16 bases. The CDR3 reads CASSLGGGGYGDTQYF. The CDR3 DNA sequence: TGTGCCAGCAGCTTAGGCGGAGGGGGTTATGGAGATACGCAGTATTTT. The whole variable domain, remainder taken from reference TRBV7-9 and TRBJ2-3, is DTGVSQNPRHKITKRGQNVTFRCDPISEHNRLYWYRQTLGQGPEFLTYFQNEAQLEKSRLLSDRFSAERPKGSFSTLEIQRTEQGDSAMYLCASSLGGGGYGDTQYFGPGTRLTVL.

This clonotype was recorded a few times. In DNA form, the CDR3 reads TGTGCCAGCAGCTTCAGGGTTTCTGGAAACACCATATATTTT. Residues: CASSFRVSGNTIYF. The V and J genes are TRBV5-6 and TRBJ1-3; perhaps TRBD1 as D (5 bases). In germline, CDR1 is SGHDT, CDR2 YYEEEE. Trimming stripped 2 bases from V and 1 base from J, with 7 bases between. This CDR3 spans 14 amino acids.

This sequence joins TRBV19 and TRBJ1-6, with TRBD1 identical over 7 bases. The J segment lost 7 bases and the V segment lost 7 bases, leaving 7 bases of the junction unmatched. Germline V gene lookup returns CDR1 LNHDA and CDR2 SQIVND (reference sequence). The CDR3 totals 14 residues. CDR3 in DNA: TGTGCCAGTAATTTTGGGACAGCAAATTCACCCCTCCACTTT. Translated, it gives CASNFGTANSPLHF.

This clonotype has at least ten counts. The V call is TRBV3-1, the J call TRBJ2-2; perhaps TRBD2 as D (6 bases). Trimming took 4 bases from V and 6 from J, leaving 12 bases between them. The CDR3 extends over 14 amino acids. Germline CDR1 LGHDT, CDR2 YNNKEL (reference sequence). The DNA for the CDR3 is TGTGCCAGCAGCCCTCGAGGAGGGCCCGGGGAGCTGTTTTTT. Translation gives CASSPRGGPGELFF.

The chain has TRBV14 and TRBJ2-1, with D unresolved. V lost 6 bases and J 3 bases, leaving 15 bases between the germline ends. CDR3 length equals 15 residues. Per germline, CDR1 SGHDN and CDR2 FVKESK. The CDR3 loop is CASSALMEHYNEQFF. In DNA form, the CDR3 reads TGTGCCAGCAGTGCCTTGATGGAGCACTACAATGAGCAGTTCTTC.

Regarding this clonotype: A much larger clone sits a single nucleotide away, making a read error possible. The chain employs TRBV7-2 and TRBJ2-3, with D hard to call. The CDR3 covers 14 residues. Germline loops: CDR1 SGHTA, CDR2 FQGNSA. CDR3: CACSLWVKADTQYF. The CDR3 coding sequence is TGTGCCTGCAGCTTATGGGTGAAAGCAGATACGCAGTATTTT.

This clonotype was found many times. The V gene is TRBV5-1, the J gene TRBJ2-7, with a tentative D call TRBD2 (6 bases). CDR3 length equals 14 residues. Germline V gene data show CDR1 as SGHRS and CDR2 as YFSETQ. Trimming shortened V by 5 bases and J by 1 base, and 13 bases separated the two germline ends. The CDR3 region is CASSYYRGSYEQYF. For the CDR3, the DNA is TGCGCCAGCAGTTACTACCGGGGGTCCTACGAGCAGTACTTC. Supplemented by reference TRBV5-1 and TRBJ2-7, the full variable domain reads KAGVTQTPRYLIKTRGQQVTLSCSPISGHRSVSWYQQTPGQGLQFLFEYFSETQRNKGNFPGRFSGRQFSNSRSEMNVSTLELGDSALYLCASSYYRGSYEQYFGPGTRLTVT.

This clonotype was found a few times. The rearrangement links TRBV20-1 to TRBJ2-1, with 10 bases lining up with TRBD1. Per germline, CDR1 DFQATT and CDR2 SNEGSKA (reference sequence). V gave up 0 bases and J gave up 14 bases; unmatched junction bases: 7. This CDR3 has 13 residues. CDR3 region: CSARDLEDRGEFF. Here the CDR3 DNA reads TGCAGTGCTAGAGATCTGGAGGACAGGGGGGAGTTCTTC.

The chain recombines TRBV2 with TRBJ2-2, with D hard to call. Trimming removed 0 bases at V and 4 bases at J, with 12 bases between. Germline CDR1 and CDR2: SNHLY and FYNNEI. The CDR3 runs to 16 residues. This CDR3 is CASSEALPGSTGELFF. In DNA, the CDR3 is TGTGCCAGCAGTGAAGCGCTTCCGGGCTCCACCGGGGAGCTGTTTTTT.

CDR3 sequence: CASRDSRANEKLFF. In DNA form, the CDR3 reads TGTGCCAGCAGAGATTCTCGGGCTAATGAAAAACTGTTTTTT. This chain uses TRBV6-1 with TRBJ1-4, with D uncertain. The germline V gene has CDR1 MNHNS and CDR2 SASEGT. V was pared by 6 bases and J by 3 bases, with 11 bases between. CDR3 length equals 14 residues.

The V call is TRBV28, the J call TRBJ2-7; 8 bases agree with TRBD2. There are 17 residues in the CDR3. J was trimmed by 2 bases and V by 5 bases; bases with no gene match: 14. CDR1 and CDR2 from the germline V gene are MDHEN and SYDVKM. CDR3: CASSMGLGTSVAYEQYF. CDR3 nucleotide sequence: TGTGCCAGCAGTATGGGCCTTGGGACTAGTGTTGCCTACGAGCAGTACTTC.

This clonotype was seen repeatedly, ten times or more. The CDR3 DNA reads as TGTGCCAGCAGTTACTCGAGGGGGGATCAGCCCCAGCATTTT. Translating it yields CASSYSRGDQPQHF. The chain is built from TRBV6-2 or TRBV6-3 and TRBJ1-5; D is possibly TRBD1 (6 bases). CDR1 MNHEY and CDR2 SVGEGT come from the germline V gene. Trimming stripped 0 bases from V and 5 bases from J, with 8 bases between. This CDR3 spans 14 amino acids.

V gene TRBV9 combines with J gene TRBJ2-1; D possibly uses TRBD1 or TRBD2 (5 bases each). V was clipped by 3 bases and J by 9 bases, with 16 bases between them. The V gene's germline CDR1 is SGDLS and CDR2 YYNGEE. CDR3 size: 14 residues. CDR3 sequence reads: CASSAGSVGTEQFF. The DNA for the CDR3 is TGTGCCAGCAGCGCTGGGAGCGTGGGGACTGAGCAGTTCTTC.

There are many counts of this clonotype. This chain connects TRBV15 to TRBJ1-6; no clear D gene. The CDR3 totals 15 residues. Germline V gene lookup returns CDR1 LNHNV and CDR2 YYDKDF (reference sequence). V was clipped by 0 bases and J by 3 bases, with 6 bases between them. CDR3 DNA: TGTGCCACCAGCAGAGATCCGAGCTATAATTCACCCCTCCACTTT. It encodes CATSRDPSYNSPLHF.

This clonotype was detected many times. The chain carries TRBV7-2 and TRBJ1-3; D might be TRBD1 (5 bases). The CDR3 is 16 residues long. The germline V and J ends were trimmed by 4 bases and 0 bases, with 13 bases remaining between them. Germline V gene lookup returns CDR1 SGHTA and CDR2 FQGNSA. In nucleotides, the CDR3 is TGTGCCAGCAGCTCCCAAGGGGCAGGCTCTGGAAACACCATATATTTT. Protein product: CASSSQGAGSGNTIYF.

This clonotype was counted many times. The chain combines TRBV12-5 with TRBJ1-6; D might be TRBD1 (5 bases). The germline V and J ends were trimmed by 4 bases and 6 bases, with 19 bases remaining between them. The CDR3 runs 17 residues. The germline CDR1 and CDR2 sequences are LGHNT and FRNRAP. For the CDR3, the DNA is TGTGCTAGTGGTTCCCGTTCGTGGGGGGTAGTTAATTCACCCCTCCACTTT. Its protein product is CASGSRSWGVVNSPLHF. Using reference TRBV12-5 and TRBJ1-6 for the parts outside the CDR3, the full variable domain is DARVTQTPRHKVTEMGQEVTMRCQPILGHNTVFWYRQTMMQGLELLAYFRNRAPLDDSGMPKDRFSAEMPDATLATLKIQPSEPRDSAVYFCASGSRSWGVVNSPLHFGNGTRLTVT.

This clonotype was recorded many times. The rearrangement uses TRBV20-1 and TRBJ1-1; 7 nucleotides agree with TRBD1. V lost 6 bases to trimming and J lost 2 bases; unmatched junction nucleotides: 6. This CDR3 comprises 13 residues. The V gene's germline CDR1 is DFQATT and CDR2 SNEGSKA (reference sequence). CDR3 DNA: TGCAGTGCACCCAGACAGGGTAACACTGAAGCTTTCTTT. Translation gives CSAPRQGNTEAFF.

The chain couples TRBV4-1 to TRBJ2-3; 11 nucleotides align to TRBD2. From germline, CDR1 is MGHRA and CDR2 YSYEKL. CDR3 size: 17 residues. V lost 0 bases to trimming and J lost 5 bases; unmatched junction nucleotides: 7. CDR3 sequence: CASSQDLSGGVLDTQYF. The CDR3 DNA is TGCGCCAGCAGCCAAGACCTTAGCGGGGGGGTCCTAGATACGCAGTATTTT.

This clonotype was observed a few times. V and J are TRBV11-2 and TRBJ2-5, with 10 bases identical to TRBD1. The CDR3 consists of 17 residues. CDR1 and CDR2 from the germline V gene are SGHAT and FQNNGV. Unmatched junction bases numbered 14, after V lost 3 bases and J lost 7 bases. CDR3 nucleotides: TGTGCCAGCAGCTTCGCCCGGGACAGGGGAATAACCGGGACCCAGTACTTC. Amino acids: CASSFARDRGITGTQYF.